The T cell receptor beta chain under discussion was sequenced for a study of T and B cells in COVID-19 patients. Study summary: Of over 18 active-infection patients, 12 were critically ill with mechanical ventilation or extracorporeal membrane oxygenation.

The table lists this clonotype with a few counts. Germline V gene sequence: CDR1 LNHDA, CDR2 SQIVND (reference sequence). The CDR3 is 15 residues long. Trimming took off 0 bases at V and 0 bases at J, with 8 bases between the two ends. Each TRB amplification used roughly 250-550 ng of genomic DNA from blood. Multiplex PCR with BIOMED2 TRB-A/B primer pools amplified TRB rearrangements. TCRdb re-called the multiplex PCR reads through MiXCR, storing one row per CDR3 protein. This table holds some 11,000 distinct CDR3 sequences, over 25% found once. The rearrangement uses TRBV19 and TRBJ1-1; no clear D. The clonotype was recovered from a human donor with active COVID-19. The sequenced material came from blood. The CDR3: CASSIEGRLNTEAFF. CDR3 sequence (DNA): TGTGCCAGTAGTATAGAGGGCAGACTGAACACTGAAGCTTTCTTT.